This T cell receptor (beta chain) originates from a study of T cell clonality in common variable immunodeficiency. Whole-study results and caveats: Reportedly, TCR beta sequences from common variable immunodeficiency showed fewer deletions and N-nucleotide insertions.

From germline, CDR1 is LNHDA and CDR2 SQIVND (reference sequence). The V segment lost 1 base and the J segment 1 base; nucleotides outside the gene matches: 8. The CDR3 is 17 amino acids. The protocol was immunoSEQ multiplex PCR, while the TCRdb copy is restricted to in-frame clones and leaves out a portion. This sample contains about 15,000 clones. Both groups were predominantly of Caucasian heritage. Concerning this clone itself: Its matching antigen is unknown. Read coverage stops 3 residues before the CDR3 terminus; the germline J gene supplies the remainder.

The V call is TRBV19, the J call TRBJ2-7, with TRBD2 matching 9 bases. Material: peripheral blood mononuclear cells. This sequence was found in a human donor with common variable immunodeficiency. CDR3 region: CASSIVLAGSRSYEQYF. The sequenced part of the CDR3 DNA is TGTGCCAGTAGTATAGTCCTAGCGGGATCAAGATCCTACGAG.